The 32 T cell receptor beta chains given below trace back to one sample, sequenced in a study of cytomegalovirus exposure and HLA in healthy donors. With 60 Vbeta and 13 Jbeta primers, the PCR was carried out. Assay used: immunoSEQ multiplex PCR; TCRdb lists only in-frame clones, some missing. The sample lists around 260,000 clones; roughly 80% were seen once. The sequenced material came from PBMCs. The receptors were sampled from a girl aged 2 to 9 in good health and CMV-seronegative.

The V gene is TRBV18, the J gene TRBJ1-2; TRBD1 is a possible D gene (5 bases). The CDR3 length is 19 residues. The V end lost 1 base, the J end lost 1 base, and 22 bases lay between the germline ends. Germline V lookup: CDR1 KGHSH, CDR2 LQKENI. CDR3 DNA sequence: TGTGCCAGCTCACCACAAGAACTGACAGTTTCTCCAAATAACTATGGCTACACCTTC. This translates into CASSPQELTVSPNNYGYTF.

V gene TRBV19 combines with J gene TRBJ2-1, with 10 bases lining up with TRBD2. V trimming: 3 bases; J trimming: 7 bases; junction bases outside the gene matches: 6. This CDR3 is 15 amino acids long. Germline V gives CDR1 LNHDA, CDR2 SQIVND (reference sequence). In DNA form, the CDR3 reads TGTGCCAGTAGTATTGGCCTAGCGGGAGTTAATGAGCAGTTCTTC. Its protein product is CASSIGLAGVNEQFF. The full variable domain, completed using reference TRBV19 and TRBJ2-1, is DGGITQSPKYLFRKEGQNVTLSCEQNLNHDAMYWYRQDPGQGLRLIYYSQIVNDFQKGDIAEGYSVSREKKESFPLTVTSAQKNPTAFYLCASSIGLAGVNEQFFGPGTRLTVL.

This clone has a single count. The chain recombines TRBV4-2 with TRBJ2-3; tentative D call: TRBD2 (6 bases). Between the trimmed V and J ends, which lost 1 base and 1 base, there was a span of 6 bases. The V gene's germline CDR1 is LGHNA and CDR2 YNFKEQ. CDR3 length: 14 amino acids. CDR3 sequence (DNA): TGTGCCAGCAGCCAAGGGAGGGGCACAGATACGCAGTATTTT. Protein sequence: CASSQGRGTDTQYF.

The J gene is TRBJ2-7, the V gene TRBV5-4; 11 bases line up with TRBD2. The V and J ends lost 3 bases and 9 bases, in that order; junction bases with no gene match: 8. Per germline, CDR1 SGHNT and CDR2 YYREEE (reference sequence). This CDR3 region has 14 residues. In DNA, the CDR3 is TGTGCCAGCAGCTGGGGGACTAGCGGAGACGGGCAGTACTTC. It is translated as CASSWGTSGDGQYF.

The chain joins TRBV10-1 to TRBJ1-1; no clear D gene. Germline CDR1 and CDR2: WNHNN and SYGVQD (reference sequence). The CDR3 contains 11 residues. V was cut by 4 bases and J by 5 bases, with 5 bases left in between. The CDR3 sequence is CASSGGTEAFF. In nucleotides, the CDR3 is TGCGCCAGCAGTGGCGGGACTGAAGCTTTCTTT.

This chain joins TRBV5-1 and TRBJ2-7; TRBD1 agrees at 7 bases. V lost 0 bases, J lost 5 bases, and 11 bases stayed unmatched. The CDR3 totals 16 residues. Germline V gives CDR1 SGHRS, CDR2 YFSETQ. In DNA form, the CDR3 reads TGCGCCAGCAGCTTGGGGGGGACAGAAGGTAGGGACGAGCAGTACTTC. Translated: CASSLGGTEGRDEQYF.

This clone was counted once. The V call is TRBV5-4, the J call TRBJ2-2; D perhaps matches TRBD1 (8 bases). Germline V gene lookup returns CDR1 SGHNT and CDR2 YYREEE (reference sequence). The CDR3 extends over 15 amino acids. V gave up 3 bases and J gave up 5 bases, with 14 bases separating them. The CDR3 region is CASSSTGGGTGELFF. The CDR3 DNA reads as TGTGCCAGCAGCTCCACAGGGGGGGGTACCGGGGAGCTGTTTTTT. The whole variable domain, remainder taken from reference TRBV5-4 and TRBJ2-2, is ETGVTQSPTHLIKTRGQQVTLRCSSQSGHNTVSWYQQALGQGPQFIFQYYREEENGRGNFPPRFSGLQFPNYSSELNVNALELDDSALYLCASSSTGGGTGELFFGEGSRLTVL.

This sequence joins TRBV5-4 and TRBJ2-7, with 9 bases identical to TRBD2. Trimming cost V 2 bases and J 4 bases; bases outside gene matches: 10. The CDR3 consists of 16 residues. CDR1 is SGHNT and CDR2 is YYREEE in the germline V gene (reference sequence). The CDR3 coding sequence is TGTGCCAGCAGCTTACGGCGGGGGGGCTGGGAGTACGAGCAGTACTTC. Protein: CASSLRRGGWEYEQYF. The full variable domain, completed using reference TRBV5-4 and TRBJ2-7, is ETGVTQSPTHLIKTRGQQVTLRCSSQSGHNTVSWYQQALGQGPQFIFQYYREEENGRGNFPPRFSGLQFPNYSSELNVNALELDDSALYLCASSLRRGGWEYEQYFGPGTRLTVT.

This clone was detected once. This sequence joins TRBV5-1 and TRBJ1-2; maybe TRBD1 (5 bases). Germline CDR1 SGHRS, CDR2 YFSETQ. Trimming took off 4 bases at V and 7 bases at J, with 32 bases between the two ends. The CDR3 loop spans 19 amino acids. The CDR3 spells CASSPGPQRGSYGVGGYTF. The CDR3 DNA is TGCGCCAGCAGCCCGGGCCCGCAGCGGGGGTCCTACGGTGTAGGTGGCTACACCTTC. The whole variable domain, filled in from reference TRBV5-1 and TRBJ1-2, reads KAGVTQTPRYLIKTRGQQVTLSCSPISGHRSVSWYQQTPGQGLQFLFEYFSETQRNKGNFPGRFSGRQFSNSRSEMNVSTLELGDSALYLCASSPGPQRGSYGVGGYTFGSGTRLTVV.

V gene TRBV27 combines with J gene TRBJ1-1; D not resolved. The CDR3 sequence is 13 residues long. Germline CDR1 is MNHEY and CDR2 is SMNVEV (reference sequence). The V and J ends lost 4 bases and 1 base respectively, with 7 bases between them. CDR3 sequence: CASSSAGNTEAFF. In DNA form, the CDR3 reads TGTGCCAGCAGTTCCGCCGGGAACACTGAAGCTTTCTTT.

The chain uses TRBV2 and TRBJ2-7; 9 bases agree with TRBD2. The CDR3 runs to 14 residues. V dropped 6 bases and J dropped 4; count of bases not matched to a gene: 7. Looked up from germline, CDR1 is SNHLY and CDR2 is FYNNEI. CDR3 protein: CASRRAGGGYEQYF. CDR3 nucleotides: TGTGCCAGCAGAAGAGCGGGGGGCGGATACGAGCAGTACTTC.

In this sample, this clone turned up a few times. J is TRBJ1-1 and V is TRBV30; no firm D call. The CDR3 is made up of 14 amino acids. Germline CDR1 reads GTSNPN; CDR2 reads SVGIG (reference sequence). V dropped 4 bases and J dropped 4 bases, with 16 bases sitting between them. DNA for the CDR3: TGTGCCTGGATCGGTATGTCCCCGGGCACTGAAGCTTTCTTT. Its translation: CAWIGMSPGTEAFF.

J is TRBJ2-2 and V is TRBV5-1; 11 bases agree with TRBD2. Germline V gene sequence: CDR1 SGHRS, CDR2 YFSETQ. Unmatched junction bases numbered 5, after V lost 3 bases and J lost 4 bases. The CDR3 has 16 residues. The DNA of the CDR3 is TGCGCCAGCAGCTCTTCTAGCGGGGGGTTCACCGGGGAGCTGTTTTTT. It specifies CASSSSSGGFTGELFF.

The genes are TRBV19 and TRBJ2-2, with D possibly being TRBD1 (7 bases). Per germline, CDR1 LNHDA and CDR2 SQIVND (reference sequence). V gave up 7 bases and J gave up 7 bases, with 13 bases separating them. The CDR3 consists of 13 residues. Here the CDR3 reads CASTNRGGGELFF. As DNA, the CDR3 is TGTGCCAGTACGAACAGGGGAGGCGGGGAGCTGTTTTTT.

CDR3 nucleotide sequence: TGTGCCAGCAGAGAGACAGGGGAAGGGAGGAAACTGTTTTTT. It yields the protein CASRETGEGRKLFF. The rearrangement joins TRBV5-4 to TRBJ1-4; 8 nucleotides line up with TRBD1. The CDR3 sequence is 14 residues long. J lost 11 bases, V lost 5 bases, and 11 bases had no gene match. The germline V gene encodes CDR1 SGHNT and CDR2 YYREEE (reference sequence).

The V call is TRBV27, the J call TRBJ2-3; TRBD2 agrees at 9 bases. Per germline, CDR1 MNHEY and CDR2 SMNVEV (reference sequence). This CDR3 is built from 15 residues. J lost 1 base, V lost 5 bases, and 4 bases had no gene match. The CDR3 DNA follows: TGTGCCAGCAGTGCCGCGGGGGGGGGCACAGATACGCAGTATTTT. Protein: CASSAAGGGTDTQYF.

The rearrangement links TRBV29-1 to TRBJ1-1; TRBD1 matches at 10 bases. Germline CDR1 and CDR2: SQVTM and ANQGSEA. V dropped 7 bases and J dropped 3; count of bases not matched to a gene: 5. The CDR3 is 13 residues long. The DNA of the CDR3 is TGCAGCGACACGGGACAGGGGTACACTGAAGCTTTCTTT. It translates to CSDTGQGYTEAFF.

The rearrangement joins TRBV18 to TRBJ1-5; D is unclear. The germline CDR1 and CDR2 sequences are KGHSH and LQKENI. V was shortened by 1 base and J by 3 bases, with 7 bases between the two germline ends. The CDR3 consists of 14 residues. In DNA form, the CDR3 reads TGTGCCAGCTCACCACAACGGTACAATCAGCCCCAGCATTTT. Protein: CASSPQRYNQPQHF.

This clone occurred once. V usage is TRBV27 and J usage is TRBJ2-1; the D gene is possibly TRBD1 (6 bases). V shed 2 bases and J shed 16 bases, with 18 bases lying between them. The CDR3 consists of 13 residues. CDR1 and CDR2 from the germline V gene are MNHEY and SMNVEV (reference sequence). The CDR3 reads CASSLLQGKGVFF. The CDR3 region has the DNA TGTGCCAGCAGTTTACTCCAGGGGAAAGGGGTATTCTTC.

The chain joins TRBV6-6 to TRBJ2-1, with D hard to call. CDR1 and CDR2 (germline): MNHNY, SVGAGI (reference sequence). Trimming left V 4 bases short and J 3 bases short, with 4 bases between. The CDR3 loop spans 12 amino acids. CDR3 sequence reads: CASSSGYNEQFF. DNA of the CDR3: TGTGCCAGCAGTTCCGGCTACAATGAGCAGTTCTTC.

The table lists this clone with a count of one. V and J are TRBV14 and TRBJ1-2, with 8 bases fitting TRBD1. Germline CDR1 is SGHDN and CDR2 is FVKESK. The CDR3 covers 17 residues. With V trimmed by 3 bases and J by 4 bases, 13 bases remained unmatched. CDR3 bases: TGTGCCAGCAGCCAGGGCGGGACAGGAACGTTTAGCTATGGCTACACCTTC. The encoded protein is CASSQGGTGTFSYGYTF.

This rearrangement joins TRBV7-8 to TRBJ2-6, with D tentatively TRBD2 (5 bases). V was clipped by 2 bases and J by 0 bases, with 8 bases between them. The CDR3 covers 16 residues. CDR1 SGHVS and CDR2 FQNEAQ come from the germline V gene. This chain's CDR3 is CASSLYGNSGANVLTF. The DNA of the CDR3 is TGTGCCAGCAGCTTATACGGGAACTCTGGGGCCAACGTCCTGACTTTC.

This clone occurred once. This chain joins TRBV10-1 and TRBJ1-2; D remains ambiguous. Looked up from germline, CDR1 is WNHNN and CDR2 is SYGVQD (reference sequence). Between the trimmed V and J ends, which lost 2 bases and 2 bases, there was a span of 6 bases. This CDR3 has 13 residues. For the CDR3, the DNA is TGCGCCAGCAGTGAGAACTCGAACTATGGCTACACCTTC. The encoded protein is CASSENSNYGYTF.

This chain connects TRBV30 to TRBJ1-4, with 8 bases matching TRBD1. CDR3 length equals 16 residues. Trimming removed 3 bases from V and 3 bases from J; junction bases left unmatched: 9. Germline CDR1 and CDR2: GTSNPN and SVGIG (reference sequence). The CDR3 coding sequence is TGTGCCTGGAGGGCGTCCCAGGGGGCGGCTAATGAAAAACTGTTTTTT. This gives the protein CAWRASQGAANEKLFF. The whole variable domain, remainder taken from reference TRBV30 and TRBJ1-4, is SQTIHQWPATLVQPVGSPLSLECTVEGTSNPNLYWYRQAAGRGLQLLFYSVGIGQISSEVPQNLSASRPQDRQFILSSKKLLLSDSGFYLCAWRASQGAANEKLFFGSGTQLSVL.

The table lists this clone with a count of one. This chain connects TRBV19 to TRBJ2-7; D remains ambiguous. The CDR3 runs 13 residues. The V gene lost 2 bases and the J gene lost 2 bases, with 7 bases spanning the gap. Germline V lookup: CDR1 LNHDA, CDR2 SQIVND (reference sequence). CDR3 region: CASSIQAAYEQYF. In DNA, the CDR3 is TGTGCCAGTAGTATACAGGCCGCCTACGAGCAGTACTTC.

The chain carries TRBV19 and TRBJ2-7, with 10 bases identical to TRBD1. The V gene's germline CDR1 is LNHDA and CDR2 SQIVND (reference sequence). The length of the CDR3 is 14 residues. The ends lost 6 bases at V and 4 bases at J; junction bases unmatched: 6. The CDR3 sequence: CASRPGTGDYEQYF. The DNA for the CDR3 is TGTGCCAGTAGACCGGGGACAGGGGATTACGAGCAGTACTTC.

Only one count was recorded for this clone. CDR3 DNA: TGTGCCAGCAGTTACGGGACAGGGTACACTGAAGCTTTCTTT. Translation: CASSYGTGYTEAFF. The V call is TRBV6-5, the J call TRBJ1-1, with 9 positions matching TRBD1. Germline values: CDR1 MNHEY, CDR2 SVGAGI. Unmatched junction bases numbered 1, after V lost 2 bases and J lost 3 bases. The CDR3 totals 14 residues.

The chain joins TRBV19 to TRBJ1-1; a weak D match, TRBD1 (5 bases). The germline V and J ends were trimmed by 5 bases and 6 bases, with 16 bases remaining between them. This CDR3 comprises 14 residues. The germline V gene encodes CDR1 LNHDA and CDR2 SQIVND (reference sequence). The DNA of the CDR3 is TGTGCCAGTAGTCCCTGGGCAGGGTCCCCTGAAGCTTTCTTT. This sequence encodes CASSPWAGSPEAFF.

V and J are TRBV7-9 and TRBJ2-1, with D uncertain. Germline CDR1 reads SEHNR; CDR2 reads FQNEAQ (reference sequence). The CDR3 runs 12 residues. V shed 0 bases and J shed 5 bases, with 2 bases lying between them. CDR3 loop: CASSLANNEQFF. CDR3 in DNA: TGTGCCAGCAGCTTAGCCAACAATGAGCAGTTCTTC. The variable domain in full, completed from reference TRBV7-9 and TRBJ2-1, reads DTGVSQNPRHKITKRGQNVTFRCDPISEHNRLYWYRQTLGQGPEFLTYFQNEAQLEKSRLLSDRFSAERPKGSFSTLEIQRTEQGDSAMYLCASSLANNEQFFGPGTRLTVL.

The chain combines TRBV5-1 with TRBJ2-5; possible D gene TRBD1, 5 bases. Trimming took 4 bases from V and 4 from J, leaving 11 bases between them. The CDR3 loop spans 13 amino acids. CDR1 and CDR2 from the germline V gene are SGHRS and YFSETQ. CDR3 residues: CASSQQGGETQYF. In DNA form, the CDR3 reads TGCGCCAGCAGCCAGCAGGGTGGAGAGACCCAGTACTTC.

J is TRBJ1-5 and V is TRBV19, with D perhaps TRBD1 (6 bases). Deletions cut 5 bases from V and 7 bases from J, with 12 bases between. The CDR3 loop spans 13 amino acids. In germline, CDR1 is LNHDA, CDR2 SQIVND (reference sequence). CDR3: CASSEQGRQPQHF. CDR3 coding DNA: TGTGCCAGTAGTGAGCAGGGGAGACAGCCCCAGCATTTT.

The rearrangement links TRBV5-1 to TRBJ2-2; the match to TRBD2 covers 12 bases. The CDR3 covers 16 residues. Unmatched junction bases numbered 4, after V lost 5 bases and J lost 2 bases. Germline lookup yields CDR1 SGHRS and CDR2 YFSETQ. DNA for the CDR3: TGCGCCAGCAGGTCACTAGCGGGAGGTAACACCGGGGAGCTGTTTTTT. This translates into CASRSLAGGNTGELFF.